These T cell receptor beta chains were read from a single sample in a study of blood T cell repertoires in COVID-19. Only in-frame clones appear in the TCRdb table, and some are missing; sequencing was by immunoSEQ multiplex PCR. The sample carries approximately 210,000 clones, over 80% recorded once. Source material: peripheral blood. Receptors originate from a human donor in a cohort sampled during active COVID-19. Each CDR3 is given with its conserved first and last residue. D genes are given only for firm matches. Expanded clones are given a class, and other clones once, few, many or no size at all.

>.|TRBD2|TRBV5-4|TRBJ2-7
TGTGCCAGCAGCGCCTTAGCGGGAGGTCCCTCCTACGAGCAGTACTTC
CASSALAGGPSYEQYF
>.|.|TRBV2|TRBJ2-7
TGTGCCAGCAGTGAACTTCGACTAGCAGGGGGCCACGAGCAGTACTTC
CASSELRLAGGHEQYF
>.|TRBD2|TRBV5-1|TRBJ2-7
TGCGCCAGCAGCCTACAGGGGGGACTAGCGGCCTCCTACGAGCAGTACTTC
CASSLQGGLAASYEQYF
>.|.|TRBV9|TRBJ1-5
TGTGCCACCTCCAGCGGGGGGCAGCCCCAGCATTTT
CATSSGGQPQHF
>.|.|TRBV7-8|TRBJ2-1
TGTGCCAGCAGCTTCGGACCCAGGGAATACAATGAGCAGTTCTTC
CASSFGPREYNEQFF
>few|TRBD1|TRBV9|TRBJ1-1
TGTGCCAGCAGCGGTTACAGGGGTAGGAATTCTGAAGCTTTCTTT
CASSGYRGRNSEAFF
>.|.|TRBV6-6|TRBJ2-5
TGTGCCAGCAGTTTGGGAGGCGGAATCCCGAAAGAGACCCAGTACTTC
CASSLGGGIPKETQYF
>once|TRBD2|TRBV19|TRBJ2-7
TGTGCCAGTAGTTTCCGGACTAGCGGGTTGAATGACGAGCAGTACTTC
CASSFRTSGLNDEQYF
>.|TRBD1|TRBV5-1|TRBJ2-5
TGCGCCAGCAGCCGCACAGGGGGCGAAGAGACCCAGTACTTC
CASSRTGGEETQYF
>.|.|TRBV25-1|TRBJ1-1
TGTGCCAGCAGGAGCACAGCGAACACTGAAGCTTTCTTT
CASRSTANTEAFF
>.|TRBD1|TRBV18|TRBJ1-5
TGTGCCAGCTCACCGGGGACAGGGGATCAGCCCCAGCATTTT
CASSPGTGDQPQHF
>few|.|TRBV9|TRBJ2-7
TGTGCCAGCAGCCCCCACGGGAGTAGCGGTTCCTACGAGCAGTACTTC
CASSPHGSSGSYEQYF
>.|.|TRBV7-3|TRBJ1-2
TGTGCCAGCAGCTTAATGGGGCGGGATCGCTACACCTTC
CASSLMGRDRYTF
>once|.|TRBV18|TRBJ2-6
TGTGCCAGCTCACCAGCAGGGGCGACCCCCGGGGCCAACGTCCTGACTTTC
CASSPAGATPGANVLTF
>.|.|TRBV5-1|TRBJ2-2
TGCGCCAGCAGCTATGGCAGGGGAGAGACCGGGGAGCTGTTTTTT
CASSYGRGETGELFF
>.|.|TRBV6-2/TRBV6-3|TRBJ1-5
TGTGCCAGCAGTTACAATATTCGGGTGAATCAGCCCCAGCATTTT
CASSYNIRVNQPQHF
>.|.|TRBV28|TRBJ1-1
TGTGCCAGCACCCCACCGAGGGAGAGGGCTGAAGCTTTCTTT
CASTPPRERAEAFF
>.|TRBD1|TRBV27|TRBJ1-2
TGTGCCAGCAGTACTGGGACAGGGACGGGATATGGCTACACCTTC
CASSTGTGTGYGYTF
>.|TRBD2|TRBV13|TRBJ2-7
TGTGCCAGCAGCGAAGGGACTAGCGGGAGGCGGTACGAGCAGTACTTC
CASSEGTSGRRYEQYF
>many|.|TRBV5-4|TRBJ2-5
TGTGCCAGCAGCTTGGCCTTCGCAGGGGATTACCAAGAGACCCAGTACTTC
CASSLAFAGDYQETQYF
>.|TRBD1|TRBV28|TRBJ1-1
TGTGCCAGCAGTTTATGGGGGAGATGGCGGGGACAGGGGTGGGCTTTCTTT
CASSLWGRWRGQGWAFF
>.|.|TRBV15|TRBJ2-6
TGTGCCACCAGCACCAGAGCAGGGAACGGGGCCAACGTCCTGACTTTC
CATSTRAGNGANVLTF
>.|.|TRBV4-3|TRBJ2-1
TGCGCCAGCAGCCGGAGAGGGGGGGGATTCGATGAGCAGTTCTTC
CASSRRGGGFDEQFF
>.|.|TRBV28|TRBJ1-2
TGTGCCAGCAGTCCAAGGACTCGTCGGGATGGCTACACCTTC
CASSPRTRRDGYTF
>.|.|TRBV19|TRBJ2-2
TGTGCCAGTAGTATAGAGGGGCAGATTAACACCGGGGAGCTGTTTTTT
CASSIEGQINTGELFF
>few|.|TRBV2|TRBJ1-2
TGTGCCAGCAGTGAGGGAGGGGGTGGCTACACCTTC
CASSEGGGGYTF